The clone carrying this T cell receptor beta chain turned up a few times. The antigen is undetermined. Germline loops: CDR1 SGHVS, CDR2 FNYEAQ. The CDR3 covers 15 residues. V was cut by 5 bases and J by 2 bases, with 12 bases left in between. 13 Jbeta primers and 60 Vbeta primers were used for the PCR. TCRdb keeps only in-frame clones here, not all; method: immunoSEQ multiplex PCR. There are roughly 110,000 clones in the sample; approximately 69% occur only once, and 4% to 5% lies in the top ten. The data originate from a study of cytomegalovirus exposure and HLA in healthy donors. Whole-study results and caveats: There were 150 or so TCR beta chains listed as cytomegalovirus-associated. A few of the chains that were CMV-associated were confirmed in vitro to be specific for CMV antigens.

This clonotype originated in a woman in her thirties or forties in good health and CMV-seropositive. The chain is built from TRBV7-6 and TRBJ1-4, with D perhaps TRBD1 (5 bases). Sequenced sample: PBMCs. CDR3 sequence (DNA): TGTGCCAGCAGCCCCGGGGGGTCGACTAATGAAAAACTGTTTTTT. Its translation is CASSPGGSTNEKLFF. Looking up the rest from reference TRBV7-6 and TRBJ1-4 gives the full variable domain: GAGVSQSPRYKVTKRGQDVALRCDPISGHVSLYWYRQALGQGPEFLTYFNYEAQQDKSGLPNDRFSAERPEGSISTLTIQRTEQRDSAMYRCASSPGGSTNEKLFFGSGTQLSVL.